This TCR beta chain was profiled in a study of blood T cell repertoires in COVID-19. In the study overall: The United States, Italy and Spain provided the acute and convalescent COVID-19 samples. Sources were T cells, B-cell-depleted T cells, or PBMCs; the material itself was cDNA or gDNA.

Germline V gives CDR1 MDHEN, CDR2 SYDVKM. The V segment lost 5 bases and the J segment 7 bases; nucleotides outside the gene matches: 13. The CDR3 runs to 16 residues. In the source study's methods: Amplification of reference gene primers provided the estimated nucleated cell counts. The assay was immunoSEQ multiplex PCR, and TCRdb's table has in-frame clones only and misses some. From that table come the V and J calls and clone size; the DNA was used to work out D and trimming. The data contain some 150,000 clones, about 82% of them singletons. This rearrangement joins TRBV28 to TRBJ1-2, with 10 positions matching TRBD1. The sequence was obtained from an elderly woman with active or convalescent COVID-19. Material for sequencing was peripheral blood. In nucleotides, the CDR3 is TGTGCCAGCAGTAACAACCGGGACAGGGGATTTCCTGGCTACACCTTC. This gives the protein CASSNNRDRGFPGYTF.